Reported below is one TCR beta chain. The record originates from a study of control samples from healthy donors and cancer patients. Produced via immunoSEQ multiplex PCR; TCRdb's table is partial and in-frame only. Its table lists 150,000 to 200,000 clones. Germline lookup yields CDR1 SNHLY and CDR2 FYNNEI. With 1 base removed from V and 4 bases from J, the gap between germline ends came to 11 bases. The CDR3 extends over 15 amino acids. The receptor's source is a woman aged 25 to 39 in good health. Material for sequencing was blood. The genes are TRBV2 and TRBJ1-5; a possible D gene is TRBD1 (5 bases). This CDR3 is CASSEEWGSNQPQHF. The CDR3 bases are TGTGCCAGCAGTGAAGAATGGGGCTCTAATCAGCCCCAGCATTTT. The whole variable domain, remainder taken from reference TRBV2 and TRBJ1-5, is EPEVTQTPSHQVTQMGQEVILRCVPISNHLYFYWYRQILGQKVEFLVSFYNNEISEKSEIFDDQFSVERPDGSNFTLKIRSTKLEDSAMYFCASSEEWGSNQPQHFGDGTRLSIL.